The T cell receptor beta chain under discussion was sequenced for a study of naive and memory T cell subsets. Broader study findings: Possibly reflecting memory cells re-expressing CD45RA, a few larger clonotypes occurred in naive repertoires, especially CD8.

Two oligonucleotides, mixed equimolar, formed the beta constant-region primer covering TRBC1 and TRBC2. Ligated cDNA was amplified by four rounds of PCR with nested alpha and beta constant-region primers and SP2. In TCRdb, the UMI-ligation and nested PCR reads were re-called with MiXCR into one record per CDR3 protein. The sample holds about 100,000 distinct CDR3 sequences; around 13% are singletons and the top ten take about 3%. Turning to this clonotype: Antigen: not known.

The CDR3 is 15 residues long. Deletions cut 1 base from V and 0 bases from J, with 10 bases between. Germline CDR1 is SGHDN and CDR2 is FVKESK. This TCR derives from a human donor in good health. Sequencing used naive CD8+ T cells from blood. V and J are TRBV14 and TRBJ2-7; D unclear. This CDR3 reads CASSQVPESSYEQYF. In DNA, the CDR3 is TGTGCCAGCAGCCAAGTCCCGGAGAGCTCCTACGAGCAGTACTTC.